These 17 T cell receptor beta chains came from one sample sequenced in a study of Graves' ophthalmopathy and Graves' hyperthyroidism. TCR beta CDR3 regions were amplified from RNA transcripts. HTBI primers served in a first-round RT-PCR, which a second-round multiplex PCR followed. Via MiXCR, TCRdb re-called the multiplex PCR reads, giving one row per CDR3 protein. The table shows around 43,000 distinct CDR3 sequences, with over 40% occurring only once. Sequenced input: peripheral blood. The receptors shown here come from an adult man with Graves' ophthalmopathy.

Ten or more counts support this clonotype. The chain is built from TRBV6-5 and TRBJ1-6; 7 bases line up with TRBD1. Unmatched junction bases numbered 12, after V lost 6 bases and J lost 13 bases. The germline V gene encodes CDR1 MNHEY and CDR2 SVGAGI. The CDR3 is 14 amino acids. The CDR3 here is CASSPGTVQSPLHF. In DNA, the CDR3 is TGTGCCAGCAGCCCTGGGACAGTCCAGTCCCCCCTCCACTTT.

This clonotype has a count of ten or more. This sequence joins TRBV19 and TRBJ1-2, with D perhaps TRBD1 (6 bases). The germline V and J ends were trimmed by 3 bases and 2 bases, with 10 bases remaining between them. The germline V gene encodes CDR1 LNHDA and CDR2 SQIVND (reference sequence). There are 14 residues in the CDR3. CDR3 nucleotide sequence: TGTGCCAGTAGTATTACAGGGTCGAACTATGGCTACACCTTC. It translates to CASSITGSNYGYTF. Full variable domain (outside the CDR3, taken from reference TRBV19 and TRBJ1-2): DGGITQSPKYLFRKEGQNVTLSCEQNLNHDAMYWYRQDPGQGLRLIYYSQIVNDFQKGDIAEGYSVSREKKESFPLTVTSAQKNPTAFYLCASSITGSNYGYTFGSGTRLTVV.

In this sample, this clonotype turned up many times. The chain recombines TRBV6-2 or TRBV6-3 with TRBJ2-3; D is perhaps TRBD1 (6 bases). Germline V lookup: CDR1 MNHEY, CDR2 SVGEGT. With 2 bases removed from V and 4 bases from J, the gap between germline ends came to 13 bases. This CDR3 is 15 amino acids long. The CDR3 loop is CASSYRGSGADTQYF. CDR3 DNA sequence: TGTGCCAGCAGTTACAGGGGGTCAGGGGCAGATACGCAGTATTTT.

By its share, this clonotype is medium-sized (0.01 to 0.1%). Its ends do not fully match the called genes, so a read error is possible. The CDR3, as DNA: TGTGCTAGCAGCAGGGGGCTAGCGGGAGCAACAGATACGCAGTATTTT. Translating it yields CASSRGLAGATDTQYF. The chain combines TRBV7-7 with TRBJ2-3; 10 bases line up with TRBD2. Germline V CDR1 and CDR2: SSHAT, FNYEAQ (reference sequence). The CDR3 loop spans 16 amino acids.

The J gene is TRBJ2-2, the V gene TRBV20-1; perhaps D is TRBD1 or TRBD2 (5 bases each). CDR1 DFQATT and CDR2 SNEGSKA come from the germline V gene (reference sequence). CDR3 size: 14 residues. The germline V and J ends were trimmed by 4 bases and 7 bases, with 16 bases remaining between them. CDR3 DNA sequence: TGCAGTGCTAAAATGGCAGGGAGTCACGGGGAGCTGTTTTTT. It encodes CSAKMAGSHGELFF.

The chain links TRBV4-3 to TRBJ2-3; tentative D call: TRBD1 (6 bases). This CDR3 has 16 residues. CDR1 LGHNA and CDR2 YSLEER come from the germline V gene. The V end was cut by 3 bases, the J end by 2 bases, with 15 bases between. The DNA for the CDR3 is TGCGCCAGCAGCCAGGTCAGGGGTCTCCTCACAGATACGCAGTATTTT. Encoded protein: CASSQVRGLLTDTQYF.

J is TRBJ2-3 and V is TRBV3-1; D possibly matches TRBD1 or TRBD2 (5 bases each). The CDR3 extends over 15 amino acids. Per germline, CDR1 LGHDT and CDR2 YNNKEL (reference sequence). Trimming removed 1 base from V and 2 bases from J, with 10 bases in between. CDR3 bases: TGTGCCAGCAGCCAAGTCGGGGCAAACACAGATACGCAGTATTTT. This translates into CASSQVGANTDTQYF.

V is TRBV19 and J is TRBJ1-4, with D possibly TRBD1 on 5 matching bases. V was cut by 6 bases and J by 8 bases, with 13 bases left in between. This CDR3 is 13 amino acids long. The V gene's germline CDR1 is LNHDA and CDR2 SQIVND (reference sequence). CDR3 nucleotide sequence: TGTGCCAGTAGACCCAGGGTTGGGGAAAAACTGTTTTTT. Its translation is CASRPRVGEKLFF.

This clonotype is termed medium-sized (0.01 to 0.1%). CDR3 in DNA: TGTGCCAGCAGCTTGGGTCCGGGCTCCACCAATGAAAAACTGTTTTTT. This sequence encodes CASSLGPGSTNEKLFF. The chain uses TRBV5-6 and TRBJ1-4; no definite D call. V lost 0 bases and J 5 bases, leaving 14 bases between the germline ends. Germline V gene data show CDR1 as SGHDT and CDR2 as YYEEEE. The CDR3 is 16 amino acids.

This clonotype was recorded many times. The rearrangement links TRBV5-5 to TRBJ2-3; 12 bases match TRBD2. Germline V CDR1 and CDR2: SGHKS, YYEKEE (reference sequence). Trimming at V came to 6 bases and at J to 5 bases, leaving 10 bases not matched to a gene. The CDR3 is made up of 16 amino acids. CDR3 loop: CASTHRLAGALDTQYF. Here the CDR3 DNA reads TGTGCCAGCACCCATCGACTAGCGGGAGCCCTAGATACGCAGTATTTT. Drawing the rest from reference TRBV5-5 and TRBJ2-3, the complete variable domain is DAGVTQSPTHLIKTRGQQVTLRCSPISGHKSVSWYQQVLGQGPQFIFQYYEKEERGRGNFPDRFSARQFPNYSSELNVNALLLGDSALYLCASTHRLAGALDTQYFGPGTRLTVL.

This clonotype is medium-sized in the sample. The rearrangement joins TRBV10-1 to TRBJ2-7; 7 positions agree with TRBD1. CDR1 and CDR2 (germline): WNHNN, SYGVQD (reference sequence). J was trimmed by 3 bases and V by 3 bases; bases with no gene match: 2. This CDR3 region has 13 residues. The CDR3 loop is CASSERTGYEQYF. Written as DNA, the CDR3 is TGCGCCAGCAGTGAACGGACAGGCTACGAGCAGTACTTC.

The chain is built from TRBV20-1 and TRBJ1-5; no clear D gene. Germline values: CDR1 DFQATT, CDR2 SNEGSKA (reference sequence). The germline V and J ends were trimmed by 4 bases and 3 bases, with 13 bases remaining between them. The CDR3 sequence is 14 residues long. The CDR3 is CSATRTGNNQPQHF. Here the CDR3 DNA reads TGCAGTGCTACCCGAACCGGGAACAATCAGCCCCAGCATTTT.

A remark on this clonotype: The junction departs from germline at one end; a sequencing error may be responsible. The chain employs TRBV9 and TRBJ2-7, with D possibly being TRBD2 (5 bases). Germline CDR1 and CDR2: SGDLS and YYNGEE. CDR3 size: 15 residues. DNA for the CDR3: TGCGCCAGCAGTGAGTCAGAGGACTCCTCCTACGAGCAGTACTTC. Translation gives CASSESEDSSYEQYF. Full variable domain (rest looked up from reference TRBV9 and TRBJ2-7): DSGVTQTPKHLITATGQRVTLRCSPRSGDLSVYWYQQSLDQGLQFLIQYYNGEERAKGNILERFSAQQFPDLHSELNLSSLELGDSALYFCASSESEDSSYEQYFGPGTRLTVT.

V is TRBV7-2 and J is TRBJ1-4; weak D call: TRBD1 (6 bases). The CDR3 runs to 15 residues. Germline lookup yields CDR1 SGHTA and CDR2 FQGNSA. V lost 2 bases and J lost 6, with 13 bases in between. The CDR3 DNA sequence: TGTGCCAGCAGCTTAAATACGGCAGGGGATGAAAAACTGTTTTTT. The encoded protein is CASSLNTAGDEKLFF.

This clonotype has at least ten counts. The chain couples TRBV6-4 to TRBJ2-3; 8 nucleotides line up with TRBD2. J was trimmed by 1 base and V by 0 bases; bases with no gene match: 0. The CDR3 runs 15 residues. Per germline, CDR1 MRHNA and CDR2 SNTAGT. As DNA, the CDR3 is TGTGCCAGCAGTGACTCTAGCGGGGGCACAGATACGCAGTATTTT. This gives the protein CASSDSSGGTDTQYF.

The sample holds many counts of this clonotype. The chain employs TRBV12-3 or TRBV12-4 and TRBJ2-3, with 11 bases fitting TRBD2. This CDR3 is built from 14 residues. Trimming cost V 8 bases and J 5 bases; bases outside gene matches: 6. In DNA, the CDR3 is TGTGCCAGCTCCGATAGCGGGAGGGGAGATACGCAGTATTTT. Its translation is CASSDSGRGDTQYF.

This clonotype was seen repeatedly, ten times or more. This chain connects TRBV7-9 to TRBJ2-7, with 10 positions matching TRBD2. Germline V CDR1 and CDR2: SEHNR, FQNEAQ (reference sequence). The CDR3 runs 15 residues. Trimming removed 4 bases from V and 6 bases from J; junction bases left unmatched: 9. The CDR3 region is CASSYPSGSGAEQYF. The DNA of the CDR3 is TGTGCCAGCAGCTACCCTAGCGGGAGCGGGGCCGAGCAGTACTTC.